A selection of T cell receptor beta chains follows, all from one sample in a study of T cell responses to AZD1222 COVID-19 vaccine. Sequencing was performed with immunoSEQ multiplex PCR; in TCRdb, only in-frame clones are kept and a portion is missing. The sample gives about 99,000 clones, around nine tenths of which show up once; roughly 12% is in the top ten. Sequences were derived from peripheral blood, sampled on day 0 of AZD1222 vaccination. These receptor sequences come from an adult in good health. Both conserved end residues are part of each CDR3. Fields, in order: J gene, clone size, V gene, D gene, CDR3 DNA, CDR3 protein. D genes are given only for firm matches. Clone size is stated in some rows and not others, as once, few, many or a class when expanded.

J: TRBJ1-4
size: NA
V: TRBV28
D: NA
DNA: TGTGCCAGCAGGGGGGTCACAGGTACGGGTGAAAAACTGTTTTTT
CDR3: CASRGVTGTGEKLFF

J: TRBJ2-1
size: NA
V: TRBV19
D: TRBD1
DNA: TGTGCCAGTAGGAACCTACCGGGACAGGGGGCCAATGAGCAGTTCTTC
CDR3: CASRNLPGQGANEQFF

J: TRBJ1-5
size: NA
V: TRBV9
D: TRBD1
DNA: TGTGCCAGCAGCGTTGAACAGGGGGATCAGCCCCAGCATTTT
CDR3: CASSVEQGDQPQHF

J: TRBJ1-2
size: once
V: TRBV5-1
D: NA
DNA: TGCGCCAGCAGCGGGGTAGGCTATGGCTACACCTTC
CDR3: CASSGVGYGYTF

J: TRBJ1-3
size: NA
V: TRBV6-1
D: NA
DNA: TGTGCCAGCAGTGAAGCGCAAACTGGAAACACCATATATTTT
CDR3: CASSEAQTGNTIYF

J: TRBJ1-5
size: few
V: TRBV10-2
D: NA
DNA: TGCGCCAGCAGTGAATCGGGGCTTAATCAGCCCCAGCATTTT
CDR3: CASSESGLNQPQHF

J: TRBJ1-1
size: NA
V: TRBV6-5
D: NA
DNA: TGTGCCAGCTCTCATATGAACACTGAAGCTTTCTTT
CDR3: CASSHMNTEAFF

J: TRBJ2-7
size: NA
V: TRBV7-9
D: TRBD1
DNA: TGTGCCAGCAGCCCTCGACAGGGGCACTACGAGCAGTACTTC
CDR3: CASSPRQGHYEQYF

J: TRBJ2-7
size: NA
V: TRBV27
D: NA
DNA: TGTGCCAGCAGTCCCGGGACCGCCAGCTCCTACGAGCAGTACTTC
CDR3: CASSPGTASSYEQYF

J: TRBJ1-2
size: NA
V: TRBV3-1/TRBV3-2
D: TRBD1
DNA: TGTGCCAGCAGCCCCCAACAGGGGGTGAAGGGCTACACCTTC
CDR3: CASSPQQGVKGYTF

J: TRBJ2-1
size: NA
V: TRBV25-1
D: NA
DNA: TGTGCCAGCAGTGAAGACAGGAGGGCCTACAATGAGCAGTTCTTC
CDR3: CASSEDRRAYNEQFF

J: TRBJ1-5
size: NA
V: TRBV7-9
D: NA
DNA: TGTGCCAGCAGCTCCCTCGGCTACAATCAGCCCCAGCATTTT
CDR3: CASSSLGYNQPQHF

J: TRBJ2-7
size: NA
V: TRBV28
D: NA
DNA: TGTGCCAGCCGAGGGGCGCCTCTGTCCTACGAGCAGTACTTC
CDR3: CASRGAPLSYEQYF

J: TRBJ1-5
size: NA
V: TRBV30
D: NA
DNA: TGTGCCTGGAGTTTGACAGCGCACAATCAGCCCCAGCATTTT
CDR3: CAWSLTAHNQPQHF

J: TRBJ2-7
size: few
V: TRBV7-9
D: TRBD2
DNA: TGTGCCAGCAGCTTAGTTAGCGGGAGATCCTACGAGCAGTACTTC
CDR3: CASSLVSGRSYEQYF

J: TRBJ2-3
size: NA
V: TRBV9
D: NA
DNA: TGTGCCAGCAGCGTAGCTACCTTTTCCGACAGCACAGATACGCAGTATTTT
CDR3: CASSVATFSDSTDTQYF

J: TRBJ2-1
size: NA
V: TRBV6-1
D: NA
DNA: TGTGCCAGCAGTGAAGCACAGGGTTCATACAATGAGCAGTTCTTC
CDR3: CASSEAQGSYNEQFF

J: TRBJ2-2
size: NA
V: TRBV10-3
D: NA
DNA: TGTGCCATCAGTGAGTCCGTGAGGCAGGGAGACACCGGGGAGCTGTTTTTT
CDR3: CAISESVRQGDTGELFF

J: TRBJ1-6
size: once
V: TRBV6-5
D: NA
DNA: TGTGCCAGCAGTTCCCGAAGGACGGGTGATTCACCCCTCCACTTT
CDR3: CASSSRRTGDSPLHF

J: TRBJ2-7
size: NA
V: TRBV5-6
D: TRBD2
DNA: TGTGCCAGCAGCTTTAGCGGGACAATGGAATCCGAGCAGTACTTC
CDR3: CASSFSGTMESEQYF

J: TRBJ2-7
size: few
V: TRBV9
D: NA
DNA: TGTGCCAGCAGCGTAGGTTCGACTCAGTCCTACGAGCAGTACTTC
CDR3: CASSVGSTQSYEQYF

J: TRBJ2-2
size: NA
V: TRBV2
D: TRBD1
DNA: TGTGCCAGCAGTCAGGACAGGGTTGGCGGGGAGCTGTTTTTT
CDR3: CASSQDRVGGELFF

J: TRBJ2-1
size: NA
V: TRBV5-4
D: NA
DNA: TGTGCCAGCAGCTTGGGGACTGGCTCCTACAATGAGCAGTTCTTC
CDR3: CASSLGTGSYNEQFF

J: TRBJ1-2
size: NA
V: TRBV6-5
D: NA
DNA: TGTGCCAGCAGTTACTCGGGGGCCTCGGGGGACGGCTACACCTTC
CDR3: CASSYSGASGDGYTF

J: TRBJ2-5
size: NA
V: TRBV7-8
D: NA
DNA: TGTGCCAGCAGCTTAGTAGGCGGGACCCAGTACTTC
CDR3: CASSLVGGTQYF

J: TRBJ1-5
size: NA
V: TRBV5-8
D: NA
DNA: TGTGCCAGCAGCTTGAGGTCAAATGGACCCCAGCATTTT
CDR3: CASSLRSNGPQHF

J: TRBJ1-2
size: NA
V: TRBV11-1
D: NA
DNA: TGTGCCAGCAGTCGGGACGCCGGACGTGGCTACACCTTC
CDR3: CASSRDAGRGYTF

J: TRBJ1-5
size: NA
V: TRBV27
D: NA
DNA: TGTGCCAGCGGGGAGGGGCGCAATCAGCCCCAGCATTTT
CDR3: CASGEGRNQPQHF

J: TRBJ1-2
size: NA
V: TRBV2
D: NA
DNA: TGTGCCAGCAGTGACTGGGGGAACTATGGCTACACCTTC
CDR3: CASSDWGNYGYTF

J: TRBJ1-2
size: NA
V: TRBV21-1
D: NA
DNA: TGTGCCAGCAGCAAAGTCCCCGGCCATGGCTACACCTTC
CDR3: CASSKVPGHGYTF

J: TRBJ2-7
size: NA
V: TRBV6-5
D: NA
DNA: TGTGCCAGCAGTTACCGTCCGATAGGCAGTCCCTACGAGCAGTACTTC
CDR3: CASSYRPIGSPYEQYF

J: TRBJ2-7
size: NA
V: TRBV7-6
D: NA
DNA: TGTGCCAGCAGCCCAACAGTTCGCCGCGAGCAGTACTTC
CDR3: CASSPTVRREQYF

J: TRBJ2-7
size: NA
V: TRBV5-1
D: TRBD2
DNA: TGCGCCAGCACGGGAGGTGGCGGGGAGCTCTACGAGCAGTACTTC
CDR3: CASTGGGGELYEQYF

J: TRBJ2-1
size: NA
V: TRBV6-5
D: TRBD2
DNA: TGTGCCAGCAGCCCCCCGGGGAGGGGCCGGCAGTTCTTC
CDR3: CASSPPGRGRQFF

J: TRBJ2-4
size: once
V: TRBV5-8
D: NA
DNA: TGTGCCAGCAGCTTGAAGGCTAGAAAAAACATTCAGTACTTC
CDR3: CASSLKARKNIQYF

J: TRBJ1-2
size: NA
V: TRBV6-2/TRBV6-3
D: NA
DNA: TGTGCCAGCAGCCCTCGTGCCGTTAACTATGGCTACACCTTC
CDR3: CASSPRAVNYGYTF

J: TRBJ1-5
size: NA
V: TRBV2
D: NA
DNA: TGTGCCAGCCGTAGGGACTATAGCAATCAGCCCCAGCATTTT
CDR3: CASRRDYSNQPQHF

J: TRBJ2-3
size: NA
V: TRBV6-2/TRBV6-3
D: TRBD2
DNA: TGTGCCAGCAGTAGACTAGCGGTCAGCACAGATACGCAGTATTTT
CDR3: CASSRLAVSTDTQYF

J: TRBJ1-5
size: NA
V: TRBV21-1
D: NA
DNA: TGTGCCAGCATCCCGACTGATAACCGGGACAAGAAAGTTAGCAATCAGCCCCAGCATTTT
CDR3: CASIPTDNRDKKVSNQPQHF

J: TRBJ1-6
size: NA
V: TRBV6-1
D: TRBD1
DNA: TGTGCCAGCAGTGAGACAGGGAAGTTACCCCTCCACTTT
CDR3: CASSETGKLPLHF

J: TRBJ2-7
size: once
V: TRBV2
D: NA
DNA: TGTGCCAGCAGTGCGGGTTGGACCGAGAGATACGAGCAGTACTTC
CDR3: CASSAGWTERYEQYF

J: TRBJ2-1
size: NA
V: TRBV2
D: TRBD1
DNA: TGTGCCAGCAGCCGACAGGGGGGCTACAATGAGCAGTTCTTC
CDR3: CASSRQGGYNEQFF

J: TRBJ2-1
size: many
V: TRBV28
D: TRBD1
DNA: TGTGCCAGCAGTCACCGGACAGGGGACGACAATGAGCAGTTCTTC
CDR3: CASSHRTGDDNEQFF